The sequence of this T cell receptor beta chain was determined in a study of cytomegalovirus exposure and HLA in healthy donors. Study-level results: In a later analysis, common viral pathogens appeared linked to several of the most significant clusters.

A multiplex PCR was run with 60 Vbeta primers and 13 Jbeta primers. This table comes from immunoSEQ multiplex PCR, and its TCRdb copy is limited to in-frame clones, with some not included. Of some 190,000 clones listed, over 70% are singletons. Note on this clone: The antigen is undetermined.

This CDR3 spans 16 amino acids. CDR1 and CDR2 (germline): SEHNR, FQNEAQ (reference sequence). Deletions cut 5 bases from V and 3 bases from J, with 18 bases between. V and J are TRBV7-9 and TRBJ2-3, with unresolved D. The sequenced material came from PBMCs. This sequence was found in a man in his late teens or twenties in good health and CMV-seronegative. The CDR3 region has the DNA TGTGCCAGCAGCCCTACCCCCCCCGCGGTGACAGATACGCAGTATTTT. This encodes CASSPTPPAVTDTQYF.